A selection of T cell receptor beta chains follows, all from one sample in a study of vaccination and CD4 T cells after COVID-19. No cognate antigen is known for these TCRs. TCRdb re-derived calls from the PCR reads in MiXCR, one entry per CDR3 protein. The sample includes some 14,000 distinct CDR3 sequences, under 25% seen only once; the top ten take around 15%. The sequenced material came from cultured CD4+ T cells from blood. These receptors were obtained from a human donor with COVID-19. Each CDR3 is given with its conserved first and last residue. The D gene is left open where the match is weak. The size of a clone is reported for some rows only, either as once, few or many, or as a class for expanded clones.

j_call d_call v_call clone_size cdr3_length cdr3_nt cdr3_aa
TRBJ1-3 - TRBV20-1 medium-sized 15 TGCAGTGCTAGAGATCCGGGGGCCTCTGGAAACACCATATATTTT CSARDPGASGNTIYF
TRBJ2-7 - TRBV6-1 few 15 TGTGCCAGCAGTGAACTAGCTTGGACAATCGGGGAGCAGTACTTC CASSELAWTIGEQYF
TRBJ1-6 - TRBV19 few 13 TGTGCCAGTAGTATGGTTGGAGGGGAACCCCTCCACTTT CASSMVGGEPLHF
TRBJ1-2 TRBD1 TRBV6-5 medium-sized 14 TGTGCCAGCAGTTACTTCGGACAGGGCGAGGGCTACACCTTC CASSYFGQGEGYTF
TRBJ1-3 - TRBV7-6 medium-sized 18 TGTGCCAGCAGCTTAGAGGTGGCAGGAAGGACCTCTGGAAACACCATATATTTT CASSLEVAGRTSGNTIYF
TRBJ1-2 - TRBV28 - 15 TGTGCCAGCTCCTTCCCGGACCGTCGTAACTATGGCTACACCTTC CASSFPDRRNYGYTF
TRBJ1-3 - TRBV19 few 15 TGTGCCAGTAGTCCCAAGTCTGCGGGGATAAACACCATATATTTT CASSPKSAGINTIYF
TRBJ2-1 TRBD2 TRBV2 few 15 TGTGCCAGCAGTGGTGGCGGGGGGTACTACAATGAGCAGTTCTTC CASSGGGGYYNEQFF
TRBJ1-2 TRBD1 TRBV7-2 - 15 TGTGCCAGCAGCTTAGAAAGGACAGGGTACGGTGGCTACACCTTC CASSLERTGYGGYTF
TRBJ1-2 TRBD1 TRBV5-1 - 15 TGCGCCAGCAGCTTGACAGGGGGCGAGGAGTATGGCTACACCTTC CASSLTGGEEYGYTF
TRBJ1-1 - TRBV7-2 - 17 TGTGCCGGCAGCTTAGCCGGAACCTTTAGCTCTTCTACTGAAGCTTTCTTT CAGSLAGTFSSSTEAFF
TRBJ2-5 - TRBV20-1 few 13 TGCAGTGCTAGAGTTCTCGGCGGGGAGACCCAGTACTTC CSARVLGGETQYF
TRBJ1-1 - TRBV6-5 - 16 TGTGCCAGCAGTTACCTTAACGACCCGGGGCCTGGGAAAGCTTTCTTT CASSYLNDPGPGKAFF
TRBJ2-7 TRBD1 TRBV19 - 15 TGTGCCAGTAGGCCCGGGACAGGGAGCATCAACGAGCAGTACTTC CASRPGTGSINEQYF
TRBJ2-2 TRBD2 TRBV30 once 13 TGTGCCTGGAGTGTTAGCGGGGGAGGGGAGCTGTTTTTT CAWSVSGGGELFF
TRBJ1-6 TRBD1 TRBV7-8 medium-sized 13 TGTGCCAGCAGCTCGGGACAGACTTCACCCCTCCACTTT CASSSGQTSPLHF
TRBJ2-5 TRBD1 TRBV19 few 15 TGTGCCAGTAGTATCTGGCAGGGGGCTCGGGAGACCCAGTACTTC CASSIWQGARETQYF
TRBJ2-5 - TRBV2 - 14 TGTGCCAGCAAAGGGGGGGGCGTTCCGGAGACCCAGTACTTC CASKGGGVPETQYF
TRBJ2-3 TRBD2 TRBV7-2 few 15 TGTGCCAGCAGCATCATAGCGGGGGAATCGGATACGCAGTATTTT CASSIIAGESDTQYF
TRBJ1-6 - TRBV9 few 16 TGTGCCAGCAGCGTAGAGGAAAGCTCCTATAATTCACCCCTCCACTTT CASSVEESSYNSPLHF
TRBJ2-5 - TRBV29-1 - 15 TGCAGCGTCTCCCTGGGCAGTGGGGGGCAAGAGACCCAGTACTTC CSVSLGSGGQETQYF
TRBJ1-2 - TRBV2 few 13 TGTGCCAGCAGTCCCGACAGCCTCTATGGCTACACCTTC CASSPDSLYGYTF
TRBJ2-7 - TRBV10-3 - 15 TGTGCCATCAGTGAGTCGAAAGGGACCTACTACGAGCAGTACTTC CAISESKGTYYEQYF
TRBJ2-7 TRBD1 TRBV19 few 14 TGTGCCAGTAGTCCCAGACCCGGGACAGCTAAGCAGTACTTC CASSPRPGTAKQYF
TRBJ1-2 - TRBV5-1 - 13 TGCGCCAGCAGCTTCGGGGGGGCCTATGGCTACACCTTC CASSFGGAYGYTF
TRBJ1-6 - TRBV5-1 few 15 TGCGCCAGCAGCGACCAACAGGGTGTGATTTCACCCCTCCACTTT CASSDQQGVISPLHF
TRBJ2-3 - TRBV6-5 - 14 TGTGCCAGCAGTTACCTCCTCCGGACAGATACGCAGTATTTT CASSYLLRTDTQYF
TRBJ2-7 - TRBV7-3 - 14 TGTGCCAGCAGCTTGGGGGGGGCAGGGGCCGAGCAGTACTTC CASSLGGAGAEQYF
TRBJ1-3 - TRBV20-1 - 14 TGCAGTGCTAGAGATGACTTGCGGGGAAACACCATATATTTT CSARDDLRGNTIYF
TRBJ2-5 - TRBV4-2 few 17 TGTGCCAGCAGCCAAGACGGGGCTGGGGGGCGGGGAGAGACCCAGTACTTC CASSQDGAGGRGETQYF
TRBJ1-5 - TRBV28 - 16 TGTGCCAGCAGTACTTTATCGAGGGGTGCGAATCAGCCCCAGCATTTT CASSTLSRGANQPQHF
TRBJ1-6 - TRBV20-1 - 15 TGCAGTGCTAGAGAATCCAGCTCCTATAATTCACCCCTCCACTTT CSARESSSYNSPLHF
TRBJ1-3 - TRBV27 medium-sized 16 TGTGCCAGCAGTGCTCAAGGACGGAACTCTGGAAACACCATATATTTT CASSAQGRNSGNTIYF
TRBJ1-6 - TRBV12-3/TRBV12-4 few 13 TGTGCCAGCAGCCTTTCCGTGAATTCACCCCTCCACTTT CASSLSVNSPLHF
TRBJ1-5 - TRBV6-5 - 14 TGTGCCAGCAGTTACTCGAGATGGGATCAGCCCCAGCATTTT CASSYSRWDQPQHF
TRBJ1-5 TRBD1 TRBV20-1 medium-sized 11 TGCAGGACAGGGGGAAGTCAGCCCCAGCATTTT CRTGGSQPQHF
TRBJ2-1 - TRBV12-3/TRBV12-4 few 13 TGTGCCAGCAGTTCGGACTGGAACAATGAGCAGTTCTTC CASSSDWNNEQFF
TRBJ1-3 - TRBV7-2 few 15 TGTGCCAGCAGCTTAGATGGAGGCTCTGGAAACACCATATATTTT CASSLDGGSGNTIYF
TRBJ1-6 TRBD1 TRBV5-5 - 14 TGTGCCAGCAGCGCTACAGGGGGACGATCACCCCTCCACTTT CASSATGGRSPLHF
TRBJ2-3 TRBD1 TRBV29-1 - 16 TGCAGCGTTGAAGGCCGCAGGGGGTTAAGCACAGATACGCAGTATTTT CSVEGRRGLSTDTQYF
TRBJ2-7 - TRBV19 - 14 TGTGCCAGTAGTGGAGCTAGGAGGGGGAGCGAGCAGTACTTC CASSGARRGSEQYF
TRBJ1-5 - TRBV1 - 18 - CTSSQDGWGLGTNQPQHF
TRBJ2-1 - TRBV29-1 - 14 TGCAGCGTTGCAAGGGGGGGGCCTAACAATGAGCAGTTCTTC CSVARGGPNNEQFF
TRBJ1-2 - TRBV5-1 - 15 TGCGCCAGCAGCTTGGGAGAGACAGAATCCTATGGCTACACCTTC CASSLGETESYGYTF
TRBJ2-2 - TRBV5-4 few 13 TGTGCCAGCAGCTTAGAGGGACCCGGGGAGCTGTTTTTT CASSLEGPGELFF
TRBJ1-2 - TRBV5-1 few 16 TGCGCCAGCAGCGGTGACGGGACAATTCCCTCTATGGGCTACACCTTC CASSGDGTIPSMGYTF